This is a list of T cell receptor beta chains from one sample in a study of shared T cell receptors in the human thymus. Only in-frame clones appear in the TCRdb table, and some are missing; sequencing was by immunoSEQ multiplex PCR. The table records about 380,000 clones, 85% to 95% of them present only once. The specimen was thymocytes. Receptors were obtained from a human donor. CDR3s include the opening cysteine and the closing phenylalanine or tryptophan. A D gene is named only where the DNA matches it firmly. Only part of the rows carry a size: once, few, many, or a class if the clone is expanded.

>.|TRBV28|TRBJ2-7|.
TGTGCCAGCAGCCCGGGGGCCGAACCGAGCTCCTACGAGCAGTACTTC
CASSPGAEPSSYEQYF
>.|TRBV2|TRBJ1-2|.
TGTGCCAGCAGTGGGGACACTGGGCCCCATGGCTACACCTTC
CASSGDTGPHGYTF
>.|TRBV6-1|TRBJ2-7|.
TGTGCCAGCAGCGAAAGTCCCCTCGAGCAGTACTTC
CASSESPLEQYF
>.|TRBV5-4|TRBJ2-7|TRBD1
TGTGCCAGCAGCCCAAGTGGGACAGTTCCCTACGAGCAGTACTTC
CASSPSGTVPYEQYF
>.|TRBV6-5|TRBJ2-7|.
TGTGCCAGCAGTTACTCGATAGGCGCAGGCGACTACGAGCAGTACTTC
CASSYSIGAGDYEQYF
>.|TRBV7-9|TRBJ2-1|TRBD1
TGTGCCAGCAGCTTAGGACAGGGGGCTGGGGATGAGCAGTTCTTC
CASSLGQGAGDEQFF
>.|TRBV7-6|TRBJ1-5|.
TGTGCCAGCAGCTTAGCGCCGGGGGGGGCCGATAATCAGCCCCAGCATTTT
CASSLAPGGADNQPQHF
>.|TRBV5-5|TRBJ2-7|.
TGTGCCAGCAGCCCTCCCAGTCGGGTGTTTAGGGCGGGAACCTACTACGAGCAGTACTTC
CASSPPSRVFRAGTYYEQYF
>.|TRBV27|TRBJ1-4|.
TGTGCCAGCAGTGATGAGGGGGGAATTGCAACTAATGAAAAACTGTTTTTT
CASSDEGGIATNEKLFF
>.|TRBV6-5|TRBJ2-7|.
TGTGCCAGCAGTTCCCCGCGCAGGCCAACCTACGAGCAGTACTTC
CASSSPRRPTYEQYF
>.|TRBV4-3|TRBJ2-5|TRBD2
TGCGCCAGCAGCCGAGGTGGGACTAGCGGGAGGGCCAAAGAGACCCAGTACTTC
CASSRGGTSGRAKETQYF
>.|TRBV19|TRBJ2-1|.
TGTGCCAGTAGGGTGGGTGGCGGGATAAATGAGCAGTTCTTC
CASRVGGGINEQFF
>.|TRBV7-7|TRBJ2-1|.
TGTGCTAGCAGTCCTTGGGGTTGGGGAGGAAACAATGAGCAGTTCTTC
CASSPWGWGGNNEQFF
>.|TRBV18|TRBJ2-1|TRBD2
TGTGCCAGCTCACCTCCCGGGACTAGCAACAATGAGCAGTTCTTC
CASSPPGTSNNEQFF
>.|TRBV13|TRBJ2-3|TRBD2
TGTGCCAGCAGCTTTAGCGGGCTTCGGGCAGATACGCAGTATTTT
CASSFSGLRADTQYF
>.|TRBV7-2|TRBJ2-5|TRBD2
TGTGCCAGCAGCTTAGGATGGCGGGAGTGGGAGACCCAGTACTTC
CASSLGWREWETQYF
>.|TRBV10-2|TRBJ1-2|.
TGCGCCAGCAGTGAAAAAGACCCAACGTCGGCTGAAGGCTACACCTTC
CASSEKDPTSAEGYTF
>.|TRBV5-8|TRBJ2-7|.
TGTGCCAGCAGCTTGGGACAGCCCTCGGGCGAAACTAGCGAGCAGTACTTC
CASSLGQPSGETSEQYF
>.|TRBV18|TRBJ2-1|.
TGTGCCAGCTCACTAGGGACACGGGGGGCTGACAATGAGCAGTTCTTC
CASSLGTRGADNEQFF
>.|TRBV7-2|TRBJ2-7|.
TGTGCCAGCAGCTTAGGATTGAGGGGGATCTACGAGCAGTACTTC
CASSLGLRGIYEQYF
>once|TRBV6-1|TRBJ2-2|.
TGTGCCAGCAGTGAAGCGCGGACACCGACCGGGGAGCTGTTTTTT
CASSEARTPTGELFF
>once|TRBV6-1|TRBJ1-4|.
TGTGCCAGCCGTCGTAGGGGAGTGGATGAAAAACTGTTTTTT
CASRRRGVDEKLFF
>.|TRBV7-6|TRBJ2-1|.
TGTGCCAGCAGCCGACACGGAAATGAGCAGTTCTTC
CASSRHGNEQFF
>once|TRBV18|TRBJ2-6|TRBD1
TGTGCCAGCTCACCCCCTCCGACAGGGAATGGTCTCGGAGGGGCCAACGTCCTGACTTTC
CASSPPPTGNGLGGANVLTF
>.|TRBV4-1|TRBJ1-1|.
TGCGCCAGCAGCCAAGCGAGGGGGAGGGCGGTTGGGCCGGTCGGGTCGAACACTGAAGCTTTCTTT
CASSQARGRAVGPVGSNTEAFF
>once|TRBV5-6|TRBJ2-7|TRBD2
TGTGCCAGCAGGTTGTGGGGCGGGAGGTTGGCCGAGCAGTACTTC
CASRLWGGRLAEQYF